This TCR beta chain was documented in a study of cytomegalovirus exposure and HLA in healthy donors (dated by TCRdb to 2016 to 2017). In terms of the full investigation: An earlier analysis of fewer than 750 of the donors reported over 250 Gb of sequence data and 100 million to 120 million unique TCR beta sequences obtained from some 170 million T cells. The study aimed to test whether cataloging public T cell receptors could reveal signatures of past pathogen exposure. Rather than drawing on any new phenotypic data, the later analysis identified candidate immune exposures from TCR beta sequences and the way those sequences occurred across donors. Donor age, sex, ethnicity and CMV serostatus were compiled alongside the repertoire data. To predict cytomegalovirus infection status, the study brought together high-throughput TCR immunosequencing, statistical association of individual TCRs with disease status, and machine learning. Along with the approximately 700-subject first cohort, a separate validation cohort of about 110 different subjects was used. Genome-wide SNP genotypes for about 60% of the roughly 670 donors were used in a later genetic analysis, which treated that subset as a discovery cohort. Among roughly 400 genotyped donors of the cohort, an average of roughly 240,000 unique TCR beta nucleotide sequences were sequenced per donor, roughly 20% of them non-productive. Class I and class II HLA loci were covered by the typing at four-digit resolution. Every repertoire in the discovery cohort had been generated on one and the same sequencing platform. The number of typed donors differed by locus: about 629-630 for A, B, C, DRB1 and DQB1; approximately 540 for DQA1; some 590 for DPA1; and some 450 for DPB1. The study used immunosequencing to profile the T cell repertoires of approximately 630 subjects and linked those repertoires to cytomegalovirus serostatus. The genetic ancestry cluster associated with self-reported Caucasian donors included 81% of the approximately 410 genotyped donors. A later analysis re-examined previously published TCR beta repertoires from 600 to 700 donors and added high-resolution HLA genotyping to investigate patterns of TCR occurrence. To decide whether each TCR beta V gene segment behaved as functional or pseudogenic, an earlier analysis of approximately 590 of the donors relied on high-throughput TCR beta sequencing. Five DR-DQ haplotypes were handled as single units for association and clustering, since linkage in the cohort was strong. Roughly 300 gigabases of sequencing data and 75 million to 85 million unique TCR sequences made up an early release that covered fewer than 650 HLA-typed donors. General findings and caveats noted by the study authors: Sequencing depth was assumed to be roughly uniform across donors in the presence/absence analyses, though that assumption may not hold. In a later analysis, the rate of TCR association differed among HLA loci, with DRB1 alleles having the most associated TCRs and HLA-C alleles having the fewest. Because HLA typing was missing for some donors at each locus, association tests included only the typed subset. V-gene and J-gene trimming of TCR beta chains was associated with a missense DCLRE1C variant in a later genetic analysis, and the association was replicated in an independent cohort. The study listed 150 to 200 TCR beta chains as associated with cytomegalovirus. Immune exposure information for the cohort was limited to CMV serostatus. In vitro tests confirmed that a few of the cytomegalovirus-associated TCR beta chains recognize cytomegalovirus antigens. The classifier was reported to diagnose cytomegalovirus status with high specificity and sensitivity in both the original and validation cohorts. Only TCR beta chains were sequenced in this cohort, and the absence of alpha or paired-chain data limited detectable features. A later analysis found that HLA-associated TCR beta chains were more clonally expanded and had lower generation probabilities than equally common non-associated chains. A further reported finding was that TCR beta sequences accurately predicted the HLA-A and HLA-B alleles for most subjects in the first cohort. While some public TCRs were present in many individuals, most TCR sequences turned up only very rarely across donors. In an earlier analysis of approximately 590 of the donors, most TCR beta V segments appeared in productive rearrangements about 87% or about 30% of the time, broadly matching IMGT annotations. Linkage disequilibrium might explain the correlated functional status among segregating V segments, but an unknown experimental factor could not be excluded. A later analysis found that most CMV-associated TCR beta chains appeared HLA-restricted, with HLA associations seemingly driven largely by CMV exposure. A later analysis reported that several top co-occurrence clusters appeared linked to parvovirus B19, influenza, CMV and Epstein-Barr virus. Some IMGT-functional V segments, including TRBV6-2 and TRBV6-3, could not be told apart with the 87-base-pair reads, so those segments were excluded. When HLA alleles, especially DR and DQ, strongly co-occurred, TCR associations were difficult to assign to individual alleles. In a later genetic analysis, fewer N-insertions in productive TCRs were reported among donors in an Asian-associated ancestry cluster than the roughly 670-donor mean. At a false discovery rate of 0.05, a later analysis linked 16,951 TCR beta sequences to specific HLA alleles. It was suggested by the authors that the approach could potentially be generalized to other disease states and immunological phenotypes. The sequencing pipeline was judged likely to have produced a cluster of highly shared sequence variants as a technical artifact. The earlier analysis of about 600 of the donors excluded 15 to 20 rarely observed V segments, including chromosome 9 orphons, because counts were too low.

This clone was detected once. Its cognate antigen has yet to be identified. Base qualities are not recorded, but no much larger clone differs from it by a single base. Per the germline V gene, MNHEY is the CDR1 and SVGAGI is the CDR2. The CDR3 numbers 14 residues from cysteine through phenylalanine. The entry retains the CDR3 DNA only, 42 bases that are in frame from base 1. Trimming at the junction amounts to 0 bases on V and 7 bases on J, and the germline ends lie 10 bases apart. The cohort consisted of 666 healthy bone marrow donors. At the time of sampling, all cohort members were nominally healthy, though unrecorded immune exposures were likely present. The donor tested CMV seronegative, placing the donor among the 350 or so seronegative members of the cohort. Each donor provided a peripheral blood sample, and peripheral blood mononuclear cells were used for TCR beta sequencing. The Qiagen DNeasy Blood Extraction Kit was used to extract genomic DNA from the blood cell samples.

Library method: the immunoSEQ multiplex PCR assay. The multiplex PCR relied on a mix of 60 forward primers for TCR Vbeta segments and 13 reverse primers for TCR Jbeta segments. The CDR3 region of rearranged TCR beta genes was amplified from genomic DNA with a multiplex PCR assay. On the Illumina HiSeq System, the amplified TCR beta libraries were sequenced as 87-base-pair reads. The study's processing was this. A later analysis tallied 80 million to 95 million unique TCR beta chains across the 666 repertoires, and approximately 12 million of those chains were shared by two or more donors. A nearest-neighbor algorithm error-corrected the raw reads and collapsed the reads into unique sequences, merging closely related sequences to remove PCR and sequencing errors. Alignment of CDR3 sequences to IMGT reference sequences was used to assign V, D and J gene segments. For a sequence to be retained, at least a six-nucleotide match to both a V gene segment and a J gene segment was required. A rearrangement counted as productive if the CDR3 had no stop codons and remained in frame with V and J, and every other rearrangement counted as non-productive. CDR3 was defined according to IMGT convention as the region running from the second conserved V-encoded cysteine to the conserved J-encoded phenylalanine. The earlier analysis of more than 450 of the donors excluded sequences that lacked an unambiguous match to a single V gene segment. In an earlier analysis of approximately 500 of the donors, a V segment was called functional when productive rearrangements were above 56.7%, and segregating when the standard deviation between donors exceeded 5%. To diagnose cytomegalovirus status from the catalog of TCR beta chain sequences, a statistical classification framework was built. In a later analysis, V and J genes were assigned by comparing TCR nucleotide sequences against IMGT/GENE-DB human TR gene sequences. A later analysis assigned CDR3 sequences and most-parsimonious VDJ recombination scenarios with the TCRdist pipeline. In a later analysis, each TCR beta chain was defined by its CDR3 amino acid sequence together with its V-gene family, and reads without a unique V-gene family were excluded. A later analysis removed 550 to 650 highly shared, low-generation-probability nucleotide sequences to deal with suspected cross-contamination and a sequencing artifact. In a later analysis, a clonal expansion index for each public chain was calculated from normalized within-repertoire ranks of inferred template counts. A later analysis computed generation probabilities with a VDJ recombination model fitted to out-of-frame rearrangements, and checked the results against IGoR. Hypergeometric tests were used in a later analysis to score TCR-TCR, TCR-HLA and TCR-CMV co-occurrence, with a repertoire-size bias correction applied to the TCR pairs. A later analysis estimated false discovery rates by permuting HLA or CMV assignments 20 times. In a later analysis, co-occurring TCRs were grouped using DBSCAN, and TCRdist sequence similarity was added for clustering within HLA-allele-positive subsets. Repertoires with fewer than 30,000 or more than 120,000 public chains were left out of co-occurrence clustering, as were a handful of repertoires with anomalous nucleotide sharing. Not all clones reach the TCRdb copy of this immuneACCESS table, which keeps in-frame sequences only. Checked studies attribute under half of the gap to unresolved V genes and leave the rest unexplained. Clonal size and the V and J genes are those of that table, whereas D and trimming came from the DNA. Recorded for this sample are approximately 92,000 clones; around 71% of them occurred a single time. Clones ranked in the top ten supply approximately 7.8% of the sample.

The sequenced sample was PBMCs. The sequence was obtained from a man aged 60 to 75 in good health and CMV-seronegative. The V and J segments used are TRBV6-5 and TRBJ1-5, with the D gene too uncertain to name. The CDR3 region: CASSYSRGAQPQHF. Here is the DNA: TGTGCCAGCAGTTACTCGCGCGGCGCCCAGCCCCAGCATTTT.